This T cell receptor beta chain was recovered during a study of tumor and adjacent non-tumor tissue in lung cancer. Across the study: Histology: about twelve adenocarcinoma, a couple of squamous cell carcinoma, 1 small cell lung cancer.

RNA was extracted from bulk tissue without any cell sorting. This non-tumor lung sample came from over 3 cm beyond the tumor edge. This CDR3 comprises 13 residues. Germline V gene sequence: CDR1 DFQATT, CDR2 SNEGSKA (reference sequence). As concerns this clonotype: What it binds is not known. Mismatch with germline at one junction end may stem from a read error.

Three rounds of nested PCR, following a modified ARM-PCR protocol, produced the TCRbeta library. TCRdb recomputed calls from the multiplex PCR reads with MiXCR, one row per CDR3 protein. The data contain more than 55,000 distinct CDR3 sequences, about 63% of them singletons. Study observations and caveats: In normal lung, the top 100 clones were significantly more dominant than in tumor.

Sequenced sample: distant non-tumor lung tissue. The clonotype originates from a man in his 70s with non-small cell lung cancer. The chain joins TRBV20-1 to TRBJ1-5; D is ambiguous. CDR3 in amino acids: CSDREVGGQPQHF. As DNA, the CDR3 is TGCAGTGATAGAGAGGTGGGTGGTCAGCCCCAGCATTTT.